The subject of this entry is one T cell receptor beta chain. Participants had their cohort set by participant-reported clinical history. The authors' processing: Amplified reference gene primers provided the basis for estimating nucleated cell counts. The method was immunoSEQ multiplex PCR; TCRdb's version includes in-frame clones alone and lacks a portion of them. V and J calls plus clone size are reproduced from that table; the DNA served to infer D and trimming. The sample gives about 190,000 clones, 70% to 85% of which show up once; 3.2% is in the top ten. This CDR3 comprises 17 residues. Germline CDR1 KGHSH, CDR2 LQKENI. Deletions cut 5 bases from V and 0 bases from J, with 14 bases between. These data belong to a study of blood T cell repertoires in COVID-19.

Sequencing used PBMCs or T cells enriched from blood (not recorded which). The chain links TRBV18 to TRBJ2-6, with a possible D match to TRBD1 (6 bases). This clonotype was obtained from a woman in her twenties or thirties who had recovered from COVID-19. The CDR3 bases are TGTGCCAGCTCAGGAGCACAGGGCGACTCTGGGGCCAACGTCCTGACTTTC. This gives the protein CASSGAQGDSGANVLTF.